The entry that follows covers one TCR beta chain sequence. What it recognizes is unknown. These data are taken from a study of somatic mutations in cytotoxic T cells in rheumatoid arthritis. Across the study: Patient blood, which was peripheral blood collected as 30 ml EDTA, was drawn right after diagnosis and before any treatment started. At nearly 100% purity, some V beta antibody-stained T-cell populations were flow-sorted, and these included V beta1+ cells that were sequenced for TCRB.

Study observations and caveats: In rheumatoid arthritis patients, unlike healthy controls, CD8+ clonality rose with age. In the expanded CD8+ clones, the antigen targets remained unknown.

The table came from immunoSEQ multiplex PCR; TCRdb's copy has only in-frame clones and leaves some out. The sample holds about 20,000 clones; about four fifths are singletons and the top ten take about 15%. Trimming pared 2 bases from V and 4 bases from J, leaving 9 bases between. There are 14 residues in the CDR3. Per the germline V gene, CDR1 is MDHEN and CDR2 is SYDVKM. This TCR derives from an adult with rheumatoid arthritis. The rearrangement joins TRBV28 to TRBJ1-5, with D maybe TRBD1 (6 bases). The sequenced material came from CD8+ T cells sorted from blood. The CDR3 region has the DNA TGTGCCAGCAGTTTAGGCAGGGGAAATCAGCCCCAGCATTTT. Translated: CASSLGRGNQPQHF. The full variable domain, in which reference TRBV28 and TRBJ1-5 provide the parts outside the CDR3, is DVKVTQSSRYLVKRTGEKVFLECVQDMDHENMFWYRQDPGLGLRLIYFSYDVKMKEKGDIPEGYSVSREKKERFSLILESASTNQTSMYLCASSLGRGNQPQHFGDGTRLSIL.